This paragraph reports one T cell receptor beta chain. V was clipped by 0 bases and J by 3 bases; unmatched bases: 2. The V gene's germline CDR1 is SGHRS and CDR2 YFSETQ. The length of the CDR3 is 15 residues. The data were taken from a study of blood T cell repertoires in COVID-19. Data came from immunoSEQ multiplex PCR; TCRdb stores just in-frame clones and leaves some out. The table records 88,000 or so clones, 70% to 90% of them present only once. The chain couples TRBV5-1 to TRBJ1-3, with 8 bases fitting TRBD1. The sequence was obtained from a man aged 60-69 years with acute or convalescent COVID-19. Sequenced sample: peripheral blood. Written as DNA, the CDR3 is TGCGCCAGCAGCTTGGCAGGGGGCTATGGAAACACCATATATTTT. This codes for CASSLAGGYGNTIYF.